The rows below give T cell receptor beta chains drawn from one sample of a study of blood T cell repertoires in COVID-19. Clones were read by immunoSEQ multiplex PCR, and TCRdb kept only the in-frame ones, dropping some. Here the sample spans 110,000 to 150,000 clones, 70% to 90% being singletons. Sequencing was performed on peripheral blood. The source of these receptors is a man between 45 and 60 years old with acute or convalescent COVID-19. Both conserved end residues are part of each CDR3. D genes are given only for firm matches. Clone size is given for some rows only: seen once, a few or many times, or a class if the clone is expanded.

clone_size	d_call	v_call	j_call	cdr3_aa	cdr3_nt
.	.	TRBV27	TRBJ2-7	CASSLSRGIEQYF	TGTGCCAGCAGTTTATCTAGAGGAATCGAGCAGTACTTC
.	TRBD1	TRBV24-1	TRBJ1-5	CATSEATGQSQPQHF	TGTGCCACCAGTGAAGCGACAGGGCAGTCCCAGCCCCAGCATTTT
.	.	TRBV3-1/TRBV3-2	TRBJ1-1	CASSQDPRRNTEAFF	TGTGCCAGCAGCCAAGATCCGAGGAGGAACACTGAAGCTTTCTTT
.	.	TRBV6-4	TRBJ1-1	CASSLRRDTEAFF	TGTGCCAGCAGCCTGAGACGGGATACTGAAGCTTTCTTT
few	.	TRBV11-3	TRBJ2-7	CASSLEMQGGNYEQYF	TGTGCCAGCAGCTTAGAAATGCAGGGTGGAAACTACGAGCAGTACTTC
many	.	TRBV12-3/TRBV12-4	TRBJ1-5	CASSSSHNQPQHF	TGTGCCAGCAGTTCCAGTCACAATCAGCCCCAGCATTTT
.	.	TRBV12-3/TRBV12-4	TRBJ2-2	CASSPGTGELFF	TGTGCCAGCAGCCCCGGCACCGGGGAGCTGTTTTTT
few	TRBD2	TRBV5-8	TRBJ2-7	CASSYGTSGGAEQYF	TGTGCCAGCAGCTATGGGACTAGCGGGGGAGCCGAGCAGTACTTC
.	TRBD1	TRBV4-1	TRBJ1-2	CASSQDEGAGLSSYGYTF	TGCGCCAGCAGCCAAGATGAGGGGGCGGGTCTATCTTCCTATGGCTACACCTTC
.	.	TRBV9	TRBJ1-2	CASSVGTGYNYGYTF	TGTGCCAGCAGCGTCGGTACAGGATATAACTATGGCTACACCTTC
.	.	TRBV12-3/TRBV12-4	TRBJ1-2	CASATRPYGYTF	TGTGCCAGCGCTACGAGGCCCTATGGCTACACCTTC
.	.	TRBV7-9	TRBJ2-2	CASSPQGLNTGELFF	TGTGCCAGCAGCCCACAGGGTTTAAACACCGGGGAGCTGTTTTTT
.	TRBD2	TRBV11-3	TRBJ2-1	CASSSRRGGGYNEQFF	TGTGCCAGCAGCTCCCGACGGGGGGGCGGATACAATGAGCAGTTCTTC
.	TRBD1	TRBV27	TRBJ2-7	CASSLRDREYEQYF	TGTGCCAGCAGTCTCCGGGACAGGGAGTACGAGCAGTACTTC
.	.	TRBV5-1	TRBJ2-5	CASSLGAGETQYF	TGCGCCAGCAGCTTGGGAGCGGGAGAGACCCAGTACTTC
.	TRBD1	TRBV30	TRBJ1-2	CAWSGTGAGVYGYTF	TGTGCCTGGAGTGGGACAGGGGCCGGGGTCTATGGCTACACCTTC
.	TRBD1	TRBV28	TRBJ1-5	CASSSGGQPQHF	TGTGCCAGCAGCTCAGGGGGTCAGCCCCAGCATTTT
.	.	TRBV2	TRBJ1-2	CASSSGVIGTF	TGTGCCAGCAGTTCAGGGGTTATCGGGACCTTC
.	TRBD1	TRBV9	TRBJ1-4	CASSVSGQGNEKLFF	TGTGCCAGCAGCGTCTCCGGACAGGGGAATGAAAAACTGTTTTTT
.	.	TRBV6-5	TRBJ1-6	CASQAGGYSPLHF	TGTGCCAGCCAGGCGGGAGGGTATTCACCCCTCCACTTT
.	TRBD1	TRBV19	TRBJ2-7	CASSTWDRGFYEQYF	TGTGCCAGTAGTACTTGGGACAGGGGATTCTACGAGCAGTACTTC
.	TRBD2	TRBV4-1	TRBJ2-7	CASSQDRGLAYEQYF	TGCGCCAGCAGCCAAGATAGGGGACTAGCCTACGAGCAGTACTTC
.	TRBD2	TRBV14	TRBJ2-7	CASSQTGTSGNYEQYF	TGTGCCAGCAGCCAAACCGGGACTAGCGGGAACTACGAGCAGTACTTC
.	.	TRBV30	TRBJ2-1	CAWSGGGEQFF	TGTGCCTGGAGTGGAGGCGGTGAGCAGTTCTTC
.	TRBD2	TRBV27	TRBJ2-3	CASSLRGWRGGWSTDTQYF	TGTGCCAGCAGTCTGCGCGGCTGGCGGGGGGGGTGGAGCACAGATACGCAGTATTTT
.	.	TRBV30	TRBJ2-1	CAWSVLDRAEYNEQFF	TGTGCCTGGAGTGTACTGGACAGAGCGGAATACAATGAGCAGTTCTTC
few	.	TRBV2	TRBJ1-5	CASSGVGRNQPQHF	TGTGCCAGCAGTGGGGTCGGGAGGAATCAGCCCCAGCATTTT
.	TRBD1	TRBV7-9	TRBJ1-1	CASSLGQAATEAFF	TGTGCCAGCAGCTTGGGACAGGCCGCCACTGAAGCTTTCTTT
.	.	TRBV2	TRBJ1-5	CASSGWRGPNQPQHF	TGTGCCAGCAGTGGTTGGAGGGGCCCCAATCAGCCCCAGCATTTT
.	.	TRBV9	TRBJ2-3	CASSAGGWTDTQYF	TGTGCCAGCAGCGCCGGGGGTTGGACAGATACGCAGTATTTT
.	TRBD1	TRBV4-2	TRBJ1-4	CASSQGGTGDEKLFF	TGTGCCAGCAGCCAAGGGGGGACAGGCGACGAAAAACTGTTTTTT
.	.	TRBV11-3	TRBJ1-1	CASSLTGFTEAFF	TGTGCCAGCAGCTTAACGGGGTTCACTGAAGCTTTCTTT
.	.	TRBV15	TRBJ1-3	CATSRLQSSGNTIYF	TGTGCCACCAGCAGATTACAGAGCTCTGGAAACACCATATATTTT
.	.	TRBV7-6	TRBJ1-6	CASSLAARSYNSPLHF	TGTGCCAGCAGCTTAGCGGCCAGATCCTATAATTCACCCCTCCACTTT
once	TRBD1	TRBV29-1	TRBJ1-1	CSGNRGRTEAFF	TGCAGCGGGAACAGGGGGCGGACTGAAGCTTTCTTT
.	.	TRBV10-2	TRBJ1-2	CASSPEVELYGYTF	TGCGCCAGCAGTCCCGAGGTGGAGCTTTATGGCTACACCTTC
.	TRBD1	TRBV11-3	TRBJ2-7	CASSSAGQVSYEQYF	TGTGCCAGCAGCTCGGCGGGACAGGTCTCCTACGAGCAGTACTTC
.	.	TRBV19	TRBJ2-2	CASSRFQGTGELFF	TGTGCCAGTAGTCGATTCCAGGGGACCGGGGAGCTGTTTTTT
.	TRBD2	TRBV6-2/TRBV6-3	TRBJ2-7	CASSYPAGGYYEQYF	TGTGCCAGCAGTTATCCAGCGGGAGGGTATTACGAGCAGTACTTC
.	.	TRBV19	TRBJ1-5	CASSMRGRVAGPNQPQHF	TGTGCCAGTAGTATGCGAGGGAGAGTCGCCGGTCCAAATCAGCCCCAGCATTTT